This T cell receptor (beta chain) was retrieved from a study of cytomegalovirus exposure and HLA in healthy donors. PCR used 60 Vbeta primers and 13 Jbeta primers. Profiling relied on immunoSEQ multiplex PCR, and the TCRdb table lists in-frame clones only, not all of them. The sample has roughly 170,000 clones; 75% to 85% are singletons. Trimming shortened V by 4 bases and J by 0 bases, and 9 bases separated the two germline ends. This CDR3 contains 14 residues. The germline gives CDR1 SGHNT, CDR2 YENEEA. There are many counts of this clone. J is TRBJ1-1 and V is TRBV11-3, with no clear D. This TCR was recovered from a woman aged 25-40 years in good health and CMV-seropositive. The sequencing sample was made of PBMCs. The CDR3 region is CASSSGLLNTEAFF. The CDR3, as DNA: TGTGCCAGCAGCTCCGGACTCCTGAACACTGAAGCTTTCTTT.